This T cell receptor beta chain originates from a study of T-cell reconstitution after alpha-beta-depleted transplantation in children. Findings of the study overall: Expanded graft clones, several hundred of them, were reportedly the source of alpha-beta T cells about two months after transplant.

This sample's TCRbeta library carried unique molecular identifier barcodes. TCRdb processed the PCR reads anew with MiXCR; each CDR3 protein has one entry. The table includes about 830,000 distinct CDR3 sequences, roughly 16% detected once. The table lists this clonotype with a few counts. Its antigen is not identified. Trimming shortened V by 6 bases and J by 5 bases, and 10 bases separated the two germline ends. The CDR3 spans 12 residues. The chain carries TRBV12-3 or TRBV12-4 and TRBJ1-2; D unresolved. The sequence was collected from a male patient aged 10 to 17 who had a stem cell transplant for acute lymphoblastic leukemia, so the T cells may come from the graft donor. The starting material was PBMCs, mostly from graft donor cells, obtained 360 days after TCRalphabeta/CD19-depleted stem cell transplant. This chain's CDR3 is CASSPPSYGYTF. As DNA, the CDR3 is TGTGCCAGCAGCCCCCCCTCTTATGGCTACACCTTC.